These 15 T cell receptor beta chains came from one sample sequenced in a study of blood T cell repertoires in COVID-19. Repertoires were generated with immunoSEQ multiplex PCR, while TCRdb's copy carries only in-frame clones and drops some. The data contain about 150,000 clones, around 87% of them singletons. The specimen was PBMCs or T cells enriched from blood (not recorded which). These receptor sequences come from a woman aged 45-59 years who had recovered from COVID-19.

This rearrangement joins TRBV29-1 to TRBJ1-1, with no clear D. Deletions cut 4 bases from V and 4 bases from J, with 13 bases between. The germline V gene encodes CDR1 SQVTM and CDR2 ANQGSEA. This CDR3 comprises 13 residues. This CDR3 is CSVGFREGTEAFF. The CDR3 nucleotides read TGCAGCGTTGGTTTTAGGGAGGGCACTGAAGCTTTCTTT.

This chain joins TRBV30 and TRBJ1-4; 10 bases align to TRBD1. The J segment lost 10 bases and the V segment lost 7 bases, leaving 12 bases of the junction unmatched. Germline lookup yields CDR1 GTSNPN and CDR2 SVGIG (reference sequence). The CDR3 spans 14 residues. Here the CDR3 reads CASLPTGGSGKLFF. The CDR3 DNA reads as TGTGCCTCCCTCCCGACAGGGGGCTCGGGAAAACTGTTTTTT.

The DNA for the CDR3 is TGTGCCAGCAGCGTATGGGACAGGGGTGGCTACACCTTC. Translating it yields CASSVWDRGGYTF. This chain joins TRBV9 and TRBJ1-2, with TRBD1 identical over 10 bases. V gave up 1 base and J gave up 7 bases; unmatched junction bases: 1. Per the germline V gene, CDR1 is SGDLS and CDR2 is YYNGEE. The CDR3 runs to 13 residues. The variable domain in full, with the rest retrieved from reference TRBV9 and TRBJ1-2, is DSGVTQTPKHLITATGQRVTLRCSPRSGDLSVYWYQQSLDQGLQFLIQYYNGEERAKGNILERFSAQQFPDLHSELNLSSLELGDSALYFCASSVWDRGGYTFGSGTRLTVV.

The CDR3 here is CASSSRTGLPAFF. As DNA, the CDR3 is TGCGCCAGCAGCTCCCGGACAGGGCTCCCAGCTTTCTTT. This rearrangement joins TRBV5-1 to TRBJ1-1; TRBD1 matches at 8 bases. Germline CDR1 and CDR2: SGHRS and YFSETQ. CDR3 length equals 13 residues. The ends lost 3 bases at V and 10 bases at J; junction bases unmatched: 8.

This clone has just a few counts. The V gene is TRBV7-3, the J gene TRBJ1-6, with D unclear. Germline-derived CDR1 and CDR2 are SGHTA and FQGTGA. This CDR3 is 17 amino acids long. With 2 bases removed from V and 7 bases from J, the gap between germline ends came to 18 bases. CDR3 loop: CASSLGTRGTSNSPLHF. CDR3 sequence (DNA): TGTGCCAGCAGCTTAGGTACCCGGGGAACTTCGAATTCACCCCTCCACTTT. Full variable domain (outside the CDR3, taken from reference TRBV7-3 and TRBJ1-6): GAGVSQTPSNKVTEKGKYVELRCDPISGHTALYWYRQSLGQGPEFLIYFQGTGAADDSGLPNDRFFAVRPEGSVSTLKIQRTERGDSAVYLCASSLGTRGTSNSPLHFGNGTRLTVT.

To note about this clone: The same CDR3 also results from other DNA sequences found in this sample. CDR3 in DNA: TGCGCCAGCAGCCAAGAGGGACAGGGAGGGGATTCACCCCTCCACTTT. Translating it yields CASSQEGQGGDSPLHF. This chain joins TRBV4-3 and TRBJ1-6, with 9 bases that match TRBD1. With V trimmed by 0 bases and J by 8 bases, 5 bases remained unmatched. The CDR3 loop spans 16 amino acids. CDR1 LGHNA and CDR2 YSLEER come from the germline V gene.

With regard to this clone: The DNA is omitted, as the CDR3 cannot be located on it reliably, and the CDR3 follows TCRdb's listing. The chain recombines TRBV6-5 with TRBJ2-2; TRBD1 is taken as the D call from the table, unchecked against the DNA. The CDR3 is 15 amino acids in total, end residues counted. CDR1 and CDR2 (germline): MNHEY, SVGAGI. The chain's CDR3 is CASIRDRMAPGSCFF.

In its sample, this clone was seen once. This rearrangement joins TRBV19 to TRBJ1-1; D is perhaps TRBD1 (5 bases). Germline V gives CDR1 LNHDA, CDR2 SQIVND (reference sequence). CDR3 length equals 19 residues. Trimming removed 3 bases at V and 1 base at J, with 24 bases between. DNA for the CDR3: TGTGCCAGTAGTATTTCCGGGGGAGGGTTTGATACCCGGAACACTGAAGCTTTCTTT. This codes for CASSISGGGFDTRNTEAFF. The variable domain in full, with the rest retrieved from reference TRBV19 and TRBJ1-1, is DGGITQSPKYLFRKEGQNVTLSCEQNLNHDAMYWYRQDPGQGLRLIYYSQIVNDFQKGDIAEGYSVSREKKESFPLTVTSAQKNPTAFYLCASSISGGGFDTRNTEAFFGQGTRLTVV.

This clone occurred once. This chain links TRBV12-1 with TRBJ2-1; the table's TRBD2 call for D was not verified on the DNA. TRBV12-1 represents a pseudogene. The CDR3 contains 16 residues. Written as DNA, the CDR3 is TGTGCCAGCAGCCAGAACCAGCGGAGCTCCTACAATGAGCAGTTCTTC. Its protein product is CASSQNQRSSYNEQFF.

The genes are TRBV27 and TRBJ2-7; 10 nucleotides agree with TRBD2. J was trimmed by 4 bases and V by 6 bases; bases with no gene match: 15. Germline V gene sequence: CDR1 MNHEY, CDR2 SMNVEV (reference sequence). The CDR3 runs 17 residues. The CDR3 loop reads CASSPREAGGPGYEQYF. CDR3 DNA: TGTGCCAGCAGCCCACGGGAAGCGGGGGGGCCTGGATACGAGCAGTACTTC.

For this clone: The sample contains more than one DNA sequence encoding this CDR3. The J gene is TRBJ2-5, the V gene TRBV18; TRBD1 matches at 9 bases. With 6 bases clipped from V and 3 bases from J, the junction kept 8 bases outside the gene matches. The CDR3 length is 15 residues. Germline V gene sequence: CDR1 KGHSH, CDR2 LQKENI. The CDR3: CASSPRRTGEETQYF. Written as DNA, the CDR3 is TGTGCCAGCTCCCCCCGTCGGACAGGGGAAGAGACCCAGTACTTC. Full variable domain (outside the CDR3, taken from reference TRBV18 and TRBJ2-5): NAGVMQNPRHLVRRRGQEARLRCSPMKGHSHVYWYRQLPEEGLKFMVYLQKENIIDESGMPKERFSAEFPKEGPSILRIQQVVRGDSAAYFCASSPRRTGEETQYFGPGTRLLVL.

The rearrangement uses TRBV7-2 and TRBJ1-6; TRBD1 is a possible D gene (5 bases). Germline V gene sequence: CDR1 SGHTA, CDR2 FQGNSA. The CDR3 length is 15 residues. The germline V and J ends were trimmed by 1 base and 10 bases, with 14 bases remaining between them. The CDR3 spells CASSLDSIRGSPLHF. The CDR3 region has the DNA TGTGCCAGCAGCTTAGACTCCATAAGGGGATCACCCCTCCACTTT.

The genes are TRBV5-6 and TRBJ1-4, with D perhaps TRBD1 (6 bases). Germline CDR1 reads SGHDT; CDR2 reads YYEEEE. Deletions cut 6 bases from V and 3 bases from J, with 15 bases between. This CDR3 contains 15 residues. CDR3 sequence: CASKRQTGPNEKLFF. The CDR3 DNA sequence: TGTGCCAGCAAGAGGCAGACAGGCCCTAATGAAAAACTGTTTTTT.

The chain employs TRBV23-1 and TRBJ1-2; TRBD1 matches 7 bases. TRBV23-1 is an open reading frame whose function is uncertain. The V gene end was trimmed by 2 bases and the J gene end by 5 bases; junction bases not matched to a gene: 14. The CDR3 covers 17 residues. In DNA, the CDR3 is TGCGCCAGCAGTCAAACGGGGCAGGGGGTGAAGTGGTATGGCTACACCTTC. Its protein product is CASSQTGQGVKWYGYTF.

V is TRBV3-1 (or the pseudogene TRBV3-2) and J is TRBJ2-4; tentative D call: TRBD2 (7 bases). Looked up from germline, CDR1 is LGHDT and CDR2 is YNNKEL (reference sequence). The CDR3 covers 15 residues. Trimming pared 3 bases from V and 7 bases from J, leaving 16 bases between. The CDR3 region has the DNA TGTGCCAGCAGCCAGGGGAGGGTGAGGGGGAACATTCAGTACTTC. Translated: CASSQGRVRGNIQYF.